This TCR beta chain was sequenced in a study of CD8 T cells in ankylosing spondylitis. Generation of TCR beta libraries employed quantitative 5'-RACE incorporating molecular barcodes. MiXCR, applied by TCRdb to the 5' RACE reads, yields one record per CDR3 protein. The sample lists approximately 100,000 distinct CDR3 sequences; roughly 8.3% were seen once. CDR3 length equals 15 residues. Unmatched junction bases numbered 7, after V lost 8 bases and J lost 1 base. Looked up from germline, CDR1 is SGHAT and CDR2 is FQNNGV. Notes on the study in general: Typical of ankylosing spondylitis blood, it appeared, was a TCR beta motif of fewer than ten highly homologous variants. There was reportedly significant enrichment of clones that were disease-linked in matched ankylosing spondylitis synovial fluid.

For this clonotype: Its matching antigen is unknown.

The V gene is TRBV11-2, the J gene TRBJ2-2; TRBD1 aligns across 7 bases. Material for sequencing was blood, either unsorted or a sorted T cell fraction (not recorded which). This clonotype was sampled from a male donor with ankylosing spondylitis or in good health (not recorded which). The CDR3 loop is CASPERDRNTGELFF. The CDR3 coding sequence is TGTGCCAGCCCTGAAAGGGACAGGAACACCGGGGAGCTGTTTTTT.